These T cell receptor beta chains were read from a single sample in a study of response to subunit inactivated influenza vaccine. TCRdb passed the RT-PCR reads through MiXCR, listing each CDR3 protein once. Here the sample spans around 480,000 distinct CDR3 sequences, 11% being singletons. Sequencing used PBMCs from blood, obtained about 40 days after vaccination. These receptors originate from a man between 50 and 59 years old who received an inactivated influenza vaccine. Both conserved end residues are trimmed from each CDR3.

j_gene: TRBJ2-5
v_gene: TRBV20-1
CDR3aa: SARDGSSGEETQY

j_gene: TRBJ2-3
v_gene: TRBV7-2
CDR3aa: ASSPETSGGAAQY

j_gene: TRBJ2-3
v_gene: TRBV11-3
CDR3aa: ASSFRGGTDTQY

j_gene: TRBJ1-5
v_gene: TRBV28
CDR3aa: ASNLGGSNQPQH

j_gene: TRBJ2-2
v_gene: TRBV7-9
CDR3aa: ASSLGQLSNTGELF

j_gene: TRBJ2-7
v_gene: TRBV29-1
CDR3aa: SVMGAGGTAYEQY

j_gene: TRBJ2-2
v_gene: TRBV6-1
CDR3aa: AISEASSGGAEGGELF

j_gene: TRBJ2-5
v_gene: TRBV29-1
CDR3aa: SVDRSRETQY

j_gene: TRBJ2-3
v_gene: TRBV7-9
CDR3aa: ASSLVGRKVDYTQY

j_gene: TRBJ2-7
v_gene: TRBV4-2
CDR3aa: ASSQESTGHSFYEQY

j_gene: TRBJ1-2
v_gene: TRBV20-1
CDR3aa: SARDEGTADYGYT

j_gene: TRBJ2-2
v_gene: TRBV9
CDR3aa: ASSVQGGNTGELF

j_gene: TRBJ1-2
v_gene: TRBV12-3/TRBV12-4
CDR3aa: ASSSWGSNYGYT

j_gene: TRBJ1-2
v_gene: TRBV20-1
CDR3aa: SASPAITNYGYT

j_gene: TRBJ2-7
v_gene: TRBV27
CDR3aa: ASSLSAGPLTYEQY

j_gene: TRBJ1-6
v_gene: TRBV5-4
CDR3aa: ASSVGQGYNSPLH

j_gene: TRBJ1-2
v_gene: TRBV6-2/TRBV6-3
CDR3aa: ASSYDVGGYT

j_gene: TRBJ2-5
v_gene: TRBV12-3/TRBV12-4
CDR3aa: ASREVGETQY

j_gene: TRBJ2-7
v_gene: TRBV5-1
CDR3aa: ASSPNRAEQY

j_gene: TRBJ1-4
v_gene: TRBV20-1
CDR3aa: SARRQALGGEKLF

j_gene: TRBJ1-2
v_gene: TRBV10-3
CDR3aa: AISESTEANGYT

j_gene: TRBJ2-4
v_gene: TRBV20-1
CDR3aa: SASGQLAKNIQY

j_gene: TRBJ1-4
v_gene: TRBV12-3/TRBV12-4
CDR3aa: ASSLWGGREKLF

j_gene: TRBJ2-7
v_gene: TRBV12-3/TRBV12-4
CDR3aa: ASSLDGTDPYEQY

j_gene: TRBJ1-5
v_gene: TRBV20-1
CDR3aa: SAPRTVDQPQH

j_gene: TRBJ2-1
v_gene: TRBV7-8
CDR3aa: ASSLGATPRNEQF

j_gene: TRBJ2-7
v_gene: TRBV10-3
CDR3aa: AISPGQGATYEQY

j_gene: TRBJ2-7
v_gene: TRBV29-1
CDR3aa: SVGNLWTGGDYEQY